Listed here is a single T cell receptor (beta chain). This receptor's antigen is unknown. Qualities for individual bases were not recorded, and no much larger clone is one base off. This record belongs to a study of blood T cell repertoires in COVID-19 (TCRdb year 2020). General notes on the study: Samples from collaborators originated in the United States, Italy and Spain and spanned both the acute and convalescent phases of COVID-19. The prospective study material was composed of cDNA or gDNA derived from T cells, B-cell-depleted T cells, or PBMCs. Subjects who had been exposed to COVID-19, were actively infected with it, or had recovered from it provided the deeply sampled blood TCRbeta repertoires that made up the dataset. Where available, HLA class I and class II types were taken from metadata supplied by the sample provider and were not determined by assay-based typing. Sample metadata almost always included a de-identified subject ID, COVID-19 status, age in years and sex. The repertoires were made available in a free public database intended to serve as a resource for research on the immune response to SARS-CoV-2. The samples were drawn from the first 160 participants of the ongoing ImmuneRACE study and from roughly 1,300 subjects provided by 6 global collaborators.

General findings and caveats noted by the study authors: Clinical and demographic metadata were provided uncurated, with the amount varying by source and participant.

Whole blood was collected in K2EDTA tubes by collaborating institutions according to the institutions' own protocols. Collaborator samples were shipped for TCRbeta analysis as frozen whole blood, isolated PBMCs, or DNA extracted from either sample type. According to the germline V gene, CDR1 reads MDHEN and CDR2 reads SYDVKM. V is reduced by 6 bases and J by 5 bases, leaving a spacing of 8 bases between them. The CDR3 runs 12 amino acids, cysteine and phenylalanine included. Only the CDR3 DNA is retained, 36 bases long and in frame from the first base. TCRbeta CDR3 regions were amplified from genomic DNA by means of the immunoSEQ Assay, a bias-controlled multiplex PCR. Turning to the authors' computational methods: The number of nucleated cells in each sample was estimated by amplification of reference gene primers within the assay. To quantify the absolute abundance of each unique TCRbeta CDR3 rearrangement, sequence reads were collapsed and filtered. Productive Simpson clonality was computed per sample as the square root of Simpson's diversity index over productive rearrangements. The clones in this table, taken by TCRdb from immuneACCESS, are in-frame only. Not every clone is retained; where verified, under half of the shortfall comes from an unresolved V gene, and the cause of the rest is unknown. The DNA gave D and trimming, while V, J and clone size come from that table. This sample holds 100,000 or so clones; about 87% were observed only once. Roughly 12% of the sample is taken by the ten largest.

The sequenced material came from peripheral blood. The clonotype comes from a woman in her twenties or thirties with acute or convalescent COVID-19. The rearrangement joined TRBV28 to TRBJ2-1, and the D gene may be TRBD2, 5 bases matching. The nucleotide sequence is TGTGCCAGCAGGACTAACAACAATGAGCAGTTCTTC. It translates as CASRTNNNEQFF. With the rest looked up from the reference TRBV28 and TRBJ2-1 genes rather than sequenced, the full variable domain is DVKVTQSSRYLVKRTGEKVFLECVQDMDHENMFWYRQDPGLGLRLIYFSYDVKMKEKGDIPEGYSVSREKKERFSLILESASTNQTSMYLCASRTNNNEQFFGPGTRLTVL.